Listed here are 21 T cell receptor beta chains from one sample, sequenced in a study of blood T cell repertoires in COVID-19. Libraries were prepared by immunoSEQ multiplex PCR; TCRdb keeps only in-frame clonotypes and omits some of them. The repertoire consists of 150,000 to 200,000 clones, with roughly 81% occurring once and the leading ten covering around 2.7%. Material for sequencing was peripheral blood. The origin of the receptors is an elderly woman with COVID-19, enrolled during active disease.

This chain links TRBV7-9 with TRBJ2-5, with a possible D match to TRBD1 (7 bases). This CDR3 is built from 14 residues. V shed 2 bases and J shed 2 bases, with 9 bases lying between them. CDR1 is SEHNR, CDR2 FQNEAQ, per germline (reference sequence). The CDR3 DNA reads TGTGCCAGCAGCTTACAGGGGGGTCAAGAGACCCAGTACTTC. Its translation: CASSLQGGQETQYF. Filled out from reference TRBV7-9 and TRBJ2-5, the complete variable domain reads DTGVSQNPRHKITKRGQNVTFRCDPISEHNRLYWYRQTLGQGPEFLTYFQNEAQLEKSRLLSDRFSAERPKGSFSTLEIQRTEQGDSAMYLCASSLQGGQETQYFGPGTRLLVL.

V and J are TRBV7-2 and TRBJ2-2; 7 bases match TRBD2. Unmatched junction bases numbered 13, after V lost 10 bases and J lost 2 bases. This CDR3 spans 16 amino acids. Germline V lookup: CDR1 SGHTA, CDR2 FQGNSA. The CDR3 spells CANPPRRGTNTGELFF. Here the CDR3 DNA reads TGTGCCAACCCTCCCCGGCGGGGGACTAACACCGGGGAGCTGTTTTTT.

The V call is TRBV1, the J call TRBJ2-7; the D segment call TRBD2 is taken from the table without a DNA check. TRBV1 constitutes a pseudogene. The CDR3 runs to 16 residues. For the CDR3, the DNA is TGCACCAGCAGCCAAGATCGGCTAGCGGGAGGGCACGAGCAGTACTTC. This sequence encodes CTSSQDRLAGGHEQYF.

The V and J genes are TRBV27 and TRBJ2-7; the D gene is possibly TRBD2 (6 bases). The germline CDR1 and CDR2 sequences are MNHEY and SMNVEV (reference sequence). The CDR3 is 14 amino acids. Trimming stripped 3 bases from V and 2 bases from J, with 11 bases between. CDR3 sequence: CASSFTGVTYEQYF. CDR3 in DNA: TGTGCCAGCAGTTTCACGGGGGTAACCTACGAGCAGTACTTC.

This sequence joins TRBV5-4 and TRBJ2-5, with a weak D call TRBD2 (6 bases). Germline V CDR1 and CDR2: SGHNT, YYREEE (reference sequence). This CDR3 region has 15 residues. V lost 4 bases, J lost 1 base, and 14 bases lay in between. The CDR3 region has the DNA TGTGCCAGCAGCGCGCGACTAGGAGGCCAAGAGACCCAGTACTTC. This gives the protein CASSARLGGQETQYF.

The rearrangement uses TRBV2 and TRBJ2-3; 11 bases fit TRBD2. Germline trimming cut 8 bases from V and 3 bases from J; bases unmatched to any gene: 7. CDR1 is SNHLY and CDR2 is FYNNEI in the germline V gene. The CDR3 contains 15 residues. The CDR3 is CASRKLAGETDTQYF. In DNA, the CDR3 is TGTGCCAGCCGTAAACTAGCGGGAGAAACAGATACGCAGTATTTT.

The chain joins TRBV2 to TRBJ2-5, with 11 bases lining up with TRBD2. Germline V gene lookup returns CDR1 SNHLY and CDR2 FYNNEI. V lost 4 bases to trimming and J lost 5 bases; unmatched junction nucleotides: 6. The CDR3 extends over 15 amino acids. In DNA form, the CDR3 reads TGTGCCAGCAGTGTCCAGACTAGCGGGACTGAGACCCAGTACTTC. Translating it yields CASSVQTSGTETQYF.

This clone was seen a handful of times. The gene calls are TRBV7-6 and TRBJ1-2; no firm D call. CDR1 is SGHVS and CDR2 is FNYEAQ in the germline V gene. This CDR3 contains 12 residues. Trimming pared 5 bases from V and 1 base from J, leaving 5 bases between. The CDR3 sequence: CASSPLNYGYTF. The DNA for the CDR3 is TGTGCCAGCAGCCCCCTTAACTATGGCTACACCTTC.

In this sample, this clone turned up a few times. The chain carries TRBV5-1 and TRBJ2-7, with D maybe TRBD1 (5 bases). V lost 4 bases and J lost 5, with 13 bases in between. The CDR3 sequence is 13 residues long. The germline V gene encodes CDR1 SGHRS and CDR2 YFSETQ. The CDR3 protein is CASSQGFDNEQYF. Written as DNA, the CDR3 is TGCGCCAGCAGCCAGGGCTTCGACAACGAGCAGTACTTC.

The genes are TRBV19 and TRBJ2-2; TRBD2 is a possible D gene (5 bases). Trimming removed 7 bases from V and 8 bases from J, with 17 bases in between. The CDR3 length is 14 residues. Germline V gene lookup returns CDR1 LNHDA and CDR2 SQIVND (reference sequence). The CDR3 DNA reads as TGTGCCAGTACCCCAATCGGGGAGAGGGGGGAGCTGTTTTTT. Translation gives CASTPIGERGELFF. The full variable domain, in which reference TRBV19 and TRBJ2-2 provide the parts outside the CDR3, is DGGITQSPKYLFRKEGQNVTLSCEQNLNHDAMYWYRQDPGQGLRLIYYSQIVNDFQKGDIAEGYSVSREKKESFPLTVTSAQKNPTAFYLCASTPIGERGELFFGEGSRLTVL.

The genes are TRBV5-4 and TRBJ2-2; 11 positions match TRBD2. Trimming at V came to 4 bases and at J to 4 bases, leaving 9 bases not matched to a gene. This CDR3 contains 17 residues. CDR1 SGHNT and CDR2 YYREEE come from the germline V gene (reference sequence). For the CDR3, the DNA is TGTGCCAGCAGCGTCCTTCTAGCGGGAGGTTTCACCGGGGAGCTGTTTTTT. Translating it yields CASSVLLAGGFTGELFF.

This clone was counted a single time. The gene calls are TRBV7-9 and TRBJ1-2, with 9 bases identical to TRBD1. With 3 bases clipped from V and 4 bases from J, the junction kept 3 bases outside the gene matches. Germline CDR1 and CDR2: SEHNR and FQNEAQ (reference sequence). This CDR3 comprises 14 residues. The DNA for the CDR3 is TGTGCCAGCAGCTTGGGACAGGGACCCTATGGCTACACCTTC. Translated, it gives CASSLGQGPYGYTF.

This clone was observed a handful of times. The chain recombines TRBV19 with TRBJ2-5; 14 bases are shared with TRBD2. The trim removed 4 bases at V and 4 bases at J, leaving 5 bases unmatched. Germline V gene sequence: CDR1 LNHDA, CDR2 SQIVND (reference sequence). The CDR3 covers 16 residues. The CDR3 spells CASSKTSGGAGETQYF. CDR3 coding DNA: TGTGCCAGTAGTAAGACTAGCGGGGGGGCGGGAGAGACCCAGTACTTC.

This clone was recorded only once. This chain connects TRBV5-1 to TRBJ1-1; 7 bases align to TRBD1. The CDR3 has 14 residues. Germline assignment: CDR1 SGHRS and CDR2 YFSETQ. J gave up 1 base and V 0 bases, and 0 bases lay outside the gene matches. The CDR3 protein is CASSLGDRNTEAFF. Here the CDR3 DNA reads TGCGCCAGCAGCTTGGGGGACAGGAACACTGAAGCTTTCTTT.

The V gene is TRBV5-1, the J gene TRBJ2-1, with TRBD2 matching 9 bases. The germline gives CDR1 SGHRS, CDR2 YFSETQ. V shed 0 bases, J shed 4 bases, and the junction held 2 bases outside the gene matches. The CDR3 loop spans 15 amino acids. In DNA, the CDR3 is TGCGCCAGCAGCTTGGGGCTAGCGGGATACAATGAGCAGTTCTTC. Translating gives CASSLGLAGYNEQFF.

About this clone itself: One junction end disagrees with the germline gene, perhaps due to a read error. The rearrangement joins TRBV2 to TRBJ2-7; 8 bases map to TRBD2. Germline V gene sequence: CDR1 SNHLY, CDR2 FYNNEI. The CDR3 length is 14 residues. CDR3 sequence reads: CASREAGAAYEQYF. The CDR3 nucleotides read TGTGCCAGCAGGGAAGCGGGAGCGGCCTACGAGCAGTACTTC.

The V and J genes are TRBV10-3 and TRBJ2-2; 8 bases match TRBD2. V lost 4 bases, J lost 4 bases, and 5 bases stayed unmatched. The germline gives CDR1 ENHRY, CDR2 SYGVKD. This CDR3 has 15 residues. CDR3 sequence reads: CAISGSLAGTGELFF. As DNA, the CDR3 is TGTGCCATCAGTGGGTCTCTAGCGGGCACCGGGGAGCTGTTTTTT.

Written as DNA, the CDR3 is TGTGCCAGCAGCCACGGACTAGTTAGGTACGAGCAGTACTTC. Protein: CASSHGLVRYEQYF. The V and J genes are TRBV7-2 and TRBJ2-7; 7 nucleotides agree with TRBD2. V was pared by 5 bases and J by 4 bases, with 8 bases of the junction left unmatched. The CDR3 runs to 14 residues. Germline loops: CDR1 SGHTA, CDR2 FQGNSA.

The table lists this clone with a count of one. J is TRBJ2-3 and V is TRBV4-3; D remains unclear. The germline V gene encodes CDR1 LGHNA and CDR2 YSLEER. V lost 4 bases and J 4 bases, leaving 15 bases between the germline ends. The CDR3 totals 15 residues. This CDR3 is CASSPTHNRADTQYF. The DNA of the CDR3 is TGCGCCAGCAGCCCCACACATAATCGGGCAGATACGCAGTATTTT.

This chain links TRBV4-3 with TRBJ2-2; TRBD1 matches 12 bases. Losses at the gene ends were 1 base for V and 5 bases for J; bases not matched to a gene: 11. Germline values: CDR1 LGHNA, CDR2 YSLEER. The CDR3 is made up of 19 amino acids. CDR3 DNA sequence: TGCGCCAGCAGCCAAGCCCGCCGGGACAGGGGGCCGGGAACCGGGGAGCTGTTTTTT. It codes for CASSQARRDRGPGTGELFF.

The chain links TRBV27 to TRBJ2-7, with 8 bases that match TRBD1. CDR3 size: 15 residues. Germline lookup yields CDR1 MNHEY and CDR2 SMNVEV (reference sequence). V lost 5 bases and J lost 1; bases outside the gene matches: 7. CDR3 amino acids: CASSPRQGPSYEQYF. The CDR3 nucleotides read TGTGCCAGCAGTCCCCGACAGGGGCCTTCCTACGAGCAGTACTTC.